One sample yielded the 13 T cell receptor beta chains listed below, sequenced in a study of glioma-infiltrating T cells after dendritic cell vaccination. The data were produced by immunoSEQ multiplex PCR, yet TCRdb's version contains in-frame clones alone and is incomplete. Here the sample spans 85,000 to 110,000 clones, 80% to 90% being singletons. The source material was blood, sampled before dendritic cell vaccination. These receptor sequences come from a human donor with glioblastoma.

In this sample, this clone turned up once. The gene calls are TRBV4-1 and TRBJ2-1; TRBD1 is a possible D gene (5 bases). This CDR3 spans 13 amino acids. V lost 3 bases, J lost 8 bases, and 11 bases lay in between. CDR1 and CDR2 (germline): MGHRA, YSYEKL. CDR3 DNA: TGCGCCAGCAGCCACCCCGAAGGGGATGAGCAGTTCTTC. Its translation is CASSHPEGDEQFF.

The V call is TRBV18, the J call TRBJ2-5, with 14 bases aligning to TRBD2. Germline V gene sequence: CDR1 KGHSH, CDR2 LQKENI. This CDR3 is built from 17 residues. V gave up 4 bases and J gave up 3 bases; unmatched junction bases: 7. As DNA, the CDR3 is TGTGCCAGCTCACAGGGACTAGCGGGGGAAAGAGAAGAGACCCAGTACTTC. Encoded protein: CASSQGLAGEREETQYF.

This clone was detected only once. The gene calls are TRBV11-3 and TRBJ2-7, with 9 bases identical to TRBD2. Germline values: CDR1 SGHNT, CDR2 YENEEA. V shed 5 bases, J shed 5 bases, and the junction held 7 bases outside the gene matches. The CDR3 length is 14 residues. CDR3 loop: CASSRGGGADEQYF. CDR3 coding DNA: TGTGCCAGCAGCCGTGGCGGGGGGGCCGACGAGCAGTACTTC.

The rearrangement joins TRBV7-5 to TRBJ2-3; the tabulated D call, TRBD2, remains unverified against the DNA. TRBV7-5 is a pseudogene segment. The length of the CDR3 is 11 residues. CDR3 bases: TGTGTCAGAAGAGCCTCGGATACGCAGTATTTT. This gives the protein CVRRASDTQYF.

The chain combines TRBV30 with TRBJ2-5, with 9 bases fitting TRBD2. The CDR3 covers 15 residues. CDR1 and CDR2 from the germline V gene are GTSNPN and SVGIG (reference sequence). V dropped 2 bases and J dropped 2; count of bases not matched to a gene: 6. This CDR3 is CAWSPSGDLQETQYF. The CDR3 nucleotides read TGTGCCTGGAGTCCTAGCGGGGACCTTCAAGAGACCCAGTACTTC.

The genes are TRBV23-1 and TRBJ2-1; TRBD1 agrees at 9 bases. TRBV23-1 belongs to the ORF category, with a function that is uncertain. Unmatched junction bases numbered 10, after V lost 3 bases and J lost 4 bases. The CDR3 runs to 17 residues. The CDR3 here is CASSHLSRDREYNEQFF. CDR3 nucleotide sequence: TGCGCCAGCAGTCACCTCTCTAGGGACAGGGAGTACAATGAGCAGTTCTTC.

The rearrangement uses TRBV5-1 and TRBJ2-1; D uncertain. This CDR3 has 12 residues. Per the germline V gene, CDR1 is SGHRS and CDR2 is YFSETQ. V lost 2 bases to trimming and J lost 6 bases, with 6 bases between them. The CDR3 region is CASSFDINEQFF. As DNA, the CDR3 is TGCGCCAGCAGCTTTGACATCAATGAGCAGTTCTTC.

This clone has only one observation. This chain links TRBV5-1 with TRBJ2-7; TRBD1 might be the D (6 bases). V shed 6 bases and J shed 3 bases, with 16 bases lying between them. Germline CDR1 reads SGHRS; CDR2 reads YFSETQ. The CDR3 length is 14 residues. CDR3 protein: CASNPVPDSYEQYF. CDR3 nucleotide sequence: TGCGCCAGCAACCCTGTACCGGACAGCTACGAGCAGTACTTC.

The chain recombines TRBV27 with TRBJ2-3, with D possibly matching TRBD1 (5 bases). Trimming stripped 10 bases from V and 2 bases from J, with 13 bases between. Germline CDR1 MNHEY, CDR2 SMNVEV (reference sequence). CDR3 length equals 13 residues. CDR3 residues: CAIGAVFTDTQYF. CDR3 bases: TGTGCCATTGGGGCAGTTTTCACAGATACGCAGTATTTT.

The chain couples TRBV9 to TRBJ1-5; 7 positions agree with TRBD1. CDR1 SGDLS and CDR2 YYNGEE come from the germline V gene. The CDR3 contains 13 residues. V lost 3 bases, J lost 9 bases, and 6 bases stayed unmatched. In DNA form, the CDR3 reads TGTGCCAGCAGCGAGGGGACAGTGACGCCCCAGCATTTT. Protein sequence: CASSEGTVTPQHF.

This rearrangement joins TRBV5-5 to TRBJ1-1; D gene unclear. V was shortened by 1 base and J by 1 base, with 8 bases between the two germline ends. The CDR3 totals 14 residues. Germline V lookup: CDR1 SGHKS, CDR2 YYEKEE (reference sequence). The CDR3 sequence: CASSLNTANTEAFF. In DNA form, the CDR3 reads TGTGCCAGCAGCTTGAATACAGCGAACACTGAAGCTTTCTTT.

This chain connects TRBV9 to TRBJ1-1; D unresolved. V shed 5 bases and J shed 4 bases, with 9 bases lying between them. Germline V gives CDR1 SGDLS, CDR2 YYNGEE. The length of the CDR3 is 12 residues. CDR3 bases: TGTGCCAGCAGTGATCCGGGCACTGAAGCTTTCTTT. Its protein product is CASSDPGTEAFF.

The rearrangement uses TRBV12-5 and TRBJ1-3; TRBD1 is a possible D gene (5 bases). V lost 7 bases to trimming and J lost 4 bases, with 14 bases between them. Germline V gives CDR1 LGHNT, CDR2 FRNRAP. There are 14 residues in the CDR3. CDR3 sequence: CASAADSRGNTIYF. CDR3 DNA sequence: TGTGCTAGTGCCGCTGACAGCCGCGGAAACACCATATATTTT.